This note documents a single T cell receptor (beta chain) sequence. Its recognized antigen is unknown. The sample holds no much larger clone one base away, and base qualities are not on file. This entry belongs to a study of blood T cell repertoires in COVID-19 (dated by TCRdb to 2019 to 2021). At the level of the whole study: Samples from collaborators originated in the United States, Italy and Spain and spanned both the acute and convalescent phases of COVID-19. The prospective study material was composed of cDNA or gDNA derived from T cells, B-cell-depleted T cells, or PBMCs. Subjects who had been exposed to COVID-19, were actively infected with it, or had recovered from it provided the deeply sampled blood TCRbeta repertoires that made up the dataset. The repertoires were released in a freely available public database meant as a resource for research on the immune response to SARS-CoV-2. The samples were drawn from two sources: the first 160 participants of the ongoing ImmuneRACE study, and 1,254 subjects contributed by 6 global collaborators. A de-identified subject ID, COVID-19 status, age in years and sex were almost always included in the sample metadata. Where HLA class I and class II types were available, the types were taken from metadata supplied by the sample provider, not from assay-based typing.

Results the study describes overall, beyond this receptor: The amount of clinical and demographic metadata varied by source and participant and was provided uncurated.

The immunoSEQ Assay, a bias-controlled multiplex PCR, was used to amplify TCRbeta CDR3 regions from genomic DNA. From the authors' description of their analysis: Within the assay, amplification of reference gene primers was used to estimate how many nucleated cells each sample contained. Sequence reads were collapsed and filtered to measure the absolute abundance of every unique TCRbeta CDR3 rearrangement. Productive Simpson clonality was computed per sample as the square root of Simpson's diversity index over productive rearrangements. TCRdb obtained this table from immuneACCESS and retained in-frame rearrangements with V and J assigned. These tables miss some clones; where compared with another copy, unresolved V genes account for less than half of the shortfall, and the remainder is unexplained. The V and J calls and clone size come from that table; D and trimming were worked out from the DNA. This sample lists about 180,000 clones; around 85% were detected once. Over 15% of the sample lies in the top ten.

The V and J ends are trimmed by 0 bases and 2 bases, leaving 12 bases between them. According to the germline V gene (reference sequence), CDR1 reads SGHKS and CDR2 reads YYEKEE. From the cysteine up to the phenylalanine, the CDR3 has a length of 15 residues. The only DNA kept is the CDR3, 45 bases in frame from the first base. In Seattle, one collaborating source enrolled patients while the infection was active and tracked those patients longitudinally over the course of disease. The collaborating institutions used their own protocols to collect whole blood in K2EDTA tubes. For TCRbeta analysis, collaborators shipped samples as frozen whole blood, isolated PBMCs, or DNA extracted from either of those sample types.

The TCR was taken from a person aged 65 to 85 with COVID-19, enrolled during active disease. The sequenced sample consisted of peripheral blood. Recombination joined TRBV5-5 with TRBJ2-7; 6 matching bases give a weak D call of TRBD2. This receptor carries the CDR3 CASSLVAGITYEQYF. DNA sequence: TGTGCCAGCAGCTTGGTGGCGGGAATCACCTACGAGCAGTACTTC.